The present T cell receptor beta chain was sequenced within a study of regulatory T cells in long-lasting Graves disease. CDR1 and CDR2 (germline): WNHNN, SYGVQD (reference sequence). The CDR3 contains 13 residues. Between the trimmed V and J ends, which lost 3 bases and 4 bases, there was a span of 9 bases. Investigators prepared the TCR beta libraries by applying iRepertoire HTBI primers and Arm-PCR of CDR3 regions. TCRdb analysed the multiplex PCR reads with MiXCR anew, one entry per CDR3 protein. Among around 450,000 distinct CDR3 sequences listed, 20% to 25% were seen once. This clonotype appeared many times. As to time point: persistent/refractory GD, antithyroid drugs over 5 years with positive TRAb. The TCR library was made from RNA extracted from PBMCs.

The clonotype was recovered from a female donor with Graves disease. Sequencing was performed on peripheral blood mononuclear cells (PBMCs), taken when the disease was refractory, from a patient treated with antithyroid drugs. The V gene is TRBV10-1, the J gene TRBJ1-2; TRBD1 is a possible D gene (6 bases). CDR3 sequence (DNA): TGCGCCAGCAGTGACCAGGGGCGCTATGGCTACACCTTC. It translates to CASSDQGRYGYTF.